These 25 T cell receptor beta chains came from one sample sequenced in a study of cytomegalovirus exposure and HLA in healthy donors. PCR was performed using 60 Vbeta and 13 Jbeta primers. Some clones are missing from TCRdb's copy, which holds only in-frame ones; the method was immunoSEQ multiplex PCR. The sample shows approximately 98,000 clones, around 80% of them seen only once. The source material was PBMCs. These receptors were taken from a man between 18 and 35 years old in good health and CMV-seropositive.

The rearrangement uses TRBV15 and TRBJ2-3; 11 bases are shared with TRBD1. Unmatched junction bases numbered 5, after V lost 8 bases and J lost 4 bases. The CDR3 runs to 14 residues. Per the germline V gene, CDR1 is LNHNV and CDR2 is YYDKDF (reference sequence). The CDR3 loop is CATAGTGGADTQYF. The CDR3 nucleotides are TGTGCCACCGCCGGGACAGGGGGTGCAGATACGCAGTATTTT. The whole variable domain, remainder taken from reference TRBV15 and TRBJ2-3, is DAMVIQNPRYQVTQFGKPVTLSCSQTLNHNVMYWYQQKSSQAPKLLFHYYDKDFNNEADTPDNFQSRRPNTSFCFLDIRSPGLGDTAMYLCATAGTGGADTQYFGPGTRLTVL.

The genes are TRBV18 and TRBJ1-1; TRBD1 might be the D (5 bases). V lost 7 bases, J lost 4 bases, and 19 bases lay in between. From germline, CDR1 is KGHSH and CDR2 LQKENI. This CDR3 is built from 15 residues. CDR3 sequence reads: CASCSLTALSTEAFF. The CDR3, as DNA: TGTGCCAGCTGTTCATTGACAGCCCTAAGCACTGAAGCTTTCTTT.

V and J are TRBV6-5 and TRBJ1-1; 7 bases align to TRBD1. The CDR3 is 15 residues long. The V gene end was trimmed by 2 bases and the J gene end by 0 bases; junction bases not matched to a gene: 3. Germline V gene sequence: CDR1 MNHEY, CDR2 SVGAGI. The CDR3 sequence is CASSYQTGLNTEAFF. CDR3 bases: TGTGCCAGCAGTTACCAGACAGGGCTGAACACTGAAGCTTTCTTT.

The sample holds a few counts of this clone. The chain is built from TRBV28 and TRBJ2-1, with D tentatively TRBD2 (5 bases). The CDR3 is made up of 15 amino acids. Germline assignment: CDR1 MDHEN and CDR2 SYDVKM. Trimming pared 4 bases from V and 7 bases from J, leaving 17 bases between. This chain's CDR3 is CASSSAGVGLNEQFF. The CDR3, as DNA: TGTGCCAGCAGTTCCGCCGGGGTGGGGTTGAATGAGCAGTTCTTC. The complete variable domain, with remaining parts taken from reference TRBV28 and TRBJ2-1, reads DVKVTQSSRYLVKRTGEKVFLECVQDMDHENMFWYRQDPGLGLRLIYFSYDVKMKEKGDIPEGYSVSREKKERFSLILESASTNQTSMYLCASSSAGVGLNEQFFGPGTRLTVL.

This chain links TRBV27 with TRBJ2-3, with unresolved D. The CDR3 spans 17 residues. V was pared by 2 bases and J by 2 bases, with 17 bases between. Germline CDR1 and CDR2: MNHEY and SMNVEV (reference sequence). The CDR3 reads CASSLIGPQRHTDTQYF. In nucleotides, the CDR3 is TGTGCCAGCAGTTTAATCGGTCCGCAGAGACACACAGATACGCAGTATTTT.

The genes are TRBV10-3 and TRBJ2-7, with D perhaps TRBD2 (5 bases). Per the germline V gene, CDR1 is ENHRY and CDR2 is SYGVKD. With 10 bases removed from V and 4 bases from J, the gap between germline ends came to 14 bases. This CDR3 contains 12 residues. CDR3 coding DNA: TGTGCCACCCTAGGGCCGGGGTACGAGCAGTACTTC. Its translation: CATLGPGYEQYF.

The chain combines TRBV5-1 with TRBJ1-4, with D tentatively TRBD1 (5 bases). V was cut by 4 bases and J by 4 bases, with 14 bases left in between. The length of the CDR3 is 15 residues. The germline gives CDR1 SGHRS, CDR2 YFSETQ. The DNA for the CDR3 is TGCGCCAGCAGCCCCTCGGGGGTCAGTAATGAAAAACTGTTTTTT. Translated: CASSPSGVSNEKLFF.

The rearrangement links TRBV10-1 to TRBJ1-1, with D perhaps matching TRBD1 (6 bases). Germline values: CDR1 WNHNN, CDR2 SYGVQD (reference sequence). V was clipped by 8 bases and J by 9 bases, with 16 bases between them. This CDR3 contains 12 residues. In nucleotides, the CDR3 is TGCGCCAGCTCCCAGGGGAAGGAAAAAGCTTTCTTT. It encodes CASSQGKEKAFF.

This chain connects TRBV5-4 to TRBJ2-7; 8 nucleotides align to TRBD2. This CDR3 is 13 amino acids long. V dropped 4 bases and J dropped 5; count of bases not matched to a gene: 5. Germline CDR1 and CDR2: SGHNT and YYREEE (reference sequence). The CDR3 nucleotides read TGTGCCAGCAGCCGCGGGGGGCGGAACGAGCAGTACTTC. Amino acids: CASSRGGRNEQYF.

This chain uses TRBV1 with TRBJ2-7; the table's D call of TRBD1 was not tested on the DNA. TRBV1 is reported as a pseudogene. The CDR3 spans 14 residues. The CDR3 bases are TGCACCAGCAGCCAAGACAGGGGAATCTACGAGCAGTACTTC. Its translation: CTSSQDRGIYEQYF.

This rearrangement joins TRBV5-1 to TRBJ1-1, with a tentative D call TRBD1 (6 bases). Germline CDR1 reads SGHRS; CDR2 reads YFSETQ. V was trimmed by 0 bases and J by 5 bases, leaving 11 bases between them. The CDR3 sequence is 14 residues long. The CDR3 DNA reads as TGCGCCAGCAGCTTGGTTGGGGGCGGGACTGAAGCTTTCTTT. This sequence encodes CASSLVGGGTEAFF.

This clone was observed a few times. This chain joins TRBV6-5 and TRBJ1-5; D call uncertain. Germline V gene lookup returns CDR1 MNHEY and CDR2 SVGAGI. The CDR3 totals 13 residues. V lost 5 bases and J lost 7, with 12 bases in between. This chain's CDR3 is CASSAGRWQPQHF. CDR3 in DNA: TGTGCCAGCAGTGCCGGGAGGTGGCAGCCCCAGCATTTT.

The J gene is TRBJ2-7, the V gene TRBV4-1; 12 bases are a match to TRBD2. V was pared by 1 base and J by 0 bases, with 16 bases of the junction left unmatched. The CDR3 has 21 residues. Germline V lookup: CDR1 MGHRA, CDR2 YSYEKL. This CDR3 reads CASSQVSRTSGGIGGSYEQYF. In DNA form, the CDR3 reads TGCGCCAGCAGCCAAGTTTCTCGAACTAGCGGGGGGATCGGGGGCTCCTACGAGCAGTACTTC.

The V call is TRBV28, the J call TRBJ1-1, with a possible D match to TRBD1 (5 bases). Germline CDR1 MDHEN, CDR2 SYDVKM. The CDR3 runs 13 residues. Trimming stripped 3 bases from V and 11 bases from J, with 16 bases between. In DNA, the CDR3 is TGTGCCAGCAGTTTGCGTGGGACTGGTACGGCTTTCTTT. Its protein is CASSLRGTGTAFF. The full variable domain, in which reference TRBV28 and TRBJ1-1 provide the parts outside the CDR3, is DVKVTQSSRYLVKRTGEKVFLECVQDMDHENMFWYRQDPGLGLRLIYFSYDVKMKEKGDIPEGYSVSREKKERFSLILESASTNQTSMYLCASSLRGTGTAFFGQGTRLTVV.

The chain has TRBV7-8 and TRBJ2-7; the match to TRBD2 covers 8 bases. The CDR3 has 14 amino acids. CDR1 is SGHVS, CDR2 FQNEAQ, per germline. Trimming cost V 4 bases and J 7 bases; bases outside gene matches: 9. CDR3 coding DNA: TGTGCCAGCAGCTCCGGGGGGGCCGCTAGGGAGCAGTACTTC. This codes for CASSSGGAAREQYF.

The CDR3 coding sequence is TGTGCCAGCAGCCAGCGGGGGTTGGGAGAGACCCAGTACTTC. Protein sequence: CASSQRGLGETQYF. V gene TRBV2 combines with J gene TRBJ2-5; 8 nucleotides match TRBD2. Germline V gives CDR1 SNHLY, CDR2 FYNNEI. The CDR3 covers 14 residues. V shed 6 bases, J shed 4 bases, and the junction held 7 bases outside the gene matches. Full variable domain (missing parts from reference TRBV2 and TRBJ2-5): EPEVTQTPSHQVTQMGQEVILRCVPISNHLYFYWYRQILGQKVEFLVSFYNNEISEKSEIFDDQFSVERPDGSNFTLKIRSTKLEDSAMYFCASSQRGLGETQYFGPGTRLLVL.

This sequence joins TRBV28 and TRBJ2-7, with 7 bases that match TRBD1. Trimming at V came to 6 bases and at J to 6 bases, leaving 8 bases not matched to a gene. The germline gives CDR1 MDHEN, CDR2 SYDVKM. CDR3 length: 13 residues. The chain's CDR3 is CASSLGTASEQYF. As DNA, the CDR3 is TGTGCCAGCAGCCTTGGGACAGCCTCCGAGCAGTACTTC.

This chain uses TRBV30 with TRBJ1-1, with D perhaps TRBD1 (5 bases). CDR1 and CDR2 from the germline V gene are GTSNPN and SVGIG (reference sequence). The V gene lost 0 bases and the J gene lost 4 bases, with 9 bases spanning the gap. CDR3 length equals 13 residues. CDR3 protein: CAWSVEGVTEAFF. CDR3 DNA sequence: TGTGCCTGGAGTGTCGAAGGGGTCACTGAAGCTTTCTTT.

The CDR3: CATKHASGGFYEQYF. For the CDR3, the DNA is TGTGCCACCAAACACGCTAGCGGGGGATTTTACGAGCAGTACTTC. The chain employs TRBV27 and TRBJ2-7, with 10 nucleotides matching TRBD2. There are 15 residues in the CDR3. From germline, CDR1 is MNHEY and CDR2 SMNVEV (reference sequence). The V and J ends lost 10 bases and 4 bases, in that order; junction bases with no gene match: 13.

The CDR3 DNA reads TGTGCCAGCAGTGAAGGTACAGGGTCGGGGAGCAATCAGCCCCAGCATTTT. Its protein product is CASSEGTGSGSNQPQHF. J is TRBJ1-5 and V is TRBV6-1; D is possibly TRBD1 (6 bases). CDR1 MNHNS and CDR2 SASEGT come from the germline V gene. The CDR3 is made up of 17 amino acids. V shed 1 base and J shed 1 base, with 14 bases lying between them.

The CDR3 sequence: CASRIQGVNTGELFF. The DNA of the CDR3 is TGTGCCAGCAGGATACAGGGGGTTAACACCGGGGAGCTGTTTTTT. The genes are TRBV6-5 and TRBJ2-2; 8 bases agree with TRBD1. This CDR3 comprises 15 residues. Germline CDR1 is MNHEY and CDR2 is SVGAGI. V trimming: 6 bases; J trimming: 2 bases; junction bases outside the gene matches: 5.

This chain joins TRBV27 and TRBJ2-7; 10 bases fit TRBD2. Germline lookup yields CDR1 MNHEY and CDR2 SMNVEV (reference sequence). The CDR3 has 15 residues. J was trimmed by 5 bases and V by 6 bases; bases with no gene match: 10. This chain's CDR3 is CASRKSGGAINEQYF. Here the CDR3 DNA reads TGTGCCAGCAGGAAAAGCGGGGGGGCTATCAACGAGCAGTACTTC.

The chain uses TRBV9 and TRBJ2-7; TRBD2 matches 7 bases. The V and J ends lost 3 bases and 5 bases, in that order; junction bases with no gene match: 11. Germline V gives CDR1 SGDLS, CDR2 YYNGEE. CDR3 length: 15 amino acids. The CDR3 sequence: CASSEGSGGGHEQYF. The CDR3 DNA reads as TGTGCCAGCAGCGAAGGATCCGGGGGAGGGCACGAGCAGTACTTC. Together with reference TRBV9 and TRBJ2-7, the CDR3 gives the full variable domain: DSGVTQTPKHLITATGQRVTLRCSPRSGDLSVYWYQQSLDQGLQFLIQYYNGEERAKGNILERFSAQQFPDLHSELNLSSLELGDSALYFCASSEGSGGGHEQYFGPGTRLTVT.

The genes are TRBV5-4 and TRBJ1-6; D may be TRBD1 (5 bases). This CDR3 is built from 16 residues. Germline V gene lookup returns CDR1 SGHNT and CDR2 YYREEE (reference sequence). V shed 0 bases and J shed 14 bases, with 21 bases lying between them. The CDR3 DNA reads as TGTGCCAGCAGCTTGGATCCAGGGCCAGGAGAGAGTTCCCTCCACTTT. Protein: CASSLDPGPGESSLHF.

The CDR3 spells CATRRLPAGAASSYNEQFF. CDR3 in DNA: TGTGCCACCCGCCGACTTCCGGCGGGGGCGGCTAGCTCCTACAATGAGCAGTTCTTC. This chain links TRBV28 with TRBJ2-1; D is possibly TRBD2 (7 bases). Germline CDR1 reads MDHEN; CDR2 reads SYDVKM. The germline V and J ends were trimmed by 10 bases and 0 bases, with 28 bases remaining between them. This CDR3 comprises 19 residues.